This passage covers 2 T cell receptor beta chains from one sample sequenced in a study of T-cell memory formation after mild COVID-19. TCRdb re-derived calls from the 5' RACE reads in MiXCR, one entry per CDR3 protein. The sample includes roughly 410,000 distinct CDR3 sequences, 20% to 25% of them seen just once. Input material: PBMCs or a T cell subset sorted from them (not recorded which). The receptors stem from an adult woman who had mild COVID-19 (a few samples of this study predate the infection). Cell type and time point are not known.

The chain couples TRBV4-1 to TRBJ2-3, with 10 bases aligning to TRBD2. The ends lost 2 bases at V and 5 bases at J; junction bases unmatched: 10. Germline CDR1 MGHRA, CDR2 YSYEKL. This CDR3 spans 17 amino acids. The CDR3 DNA reads as TGCGCCAGCAGCCAACGGTGGGAGCGGGGGGGCATAGATACGCAGTATTTT. It is translated as CASSQRWERGGIDTQYF.

This clonotype was seen at least ten times. This chain connects TRBV23-1 to TRBJ2-1; D remains unclear. TRBV23-1 is an ORF; its function is uncertain. V lost 6 bases and J lost 7, with 4 bases in between. The CDR3 is 10 residues long. CDR3 bases: TGCGCCAGCAGCGGGAATGAGCAGTTCTTC. Amino acid sequence: CASSGNEQFF.